A selection of T cell receptor beta chains follows, all from one sample in a study of T cell responses to AZD1222 COVID-19 vaccine. Data came from immunoSEQ multiplex PCR; TCRdb stores just in-frame clones and leaves some out. The repertoire consists of 100,000 to 150,000 clones, with over 75% occurring once and the leading ten covering roughly 1.3%. This specimen consisted of peripheral blood, obtained on day 0 of AZD1222 vaccination. All receptors come from an adult in good health. The CDR3 runs from the conserved cysteine through the conserved F or W. D genes are given only for firm matches.

18	TRBD1	TRBV3-1/TRBV3-2	TRBJ1-4	TGTGCCAGCAGCCAAGTTAACAGGGGTATCGGGGTTAATGAAAAACTGTTTTTT	CASSQVNRGIGVNEKLFF
15	-	TRBV4-3	TRBJ1-6	TGCGCCAGCAGCCAATCGGGCCAGGGTGATTCACCCCTCCACTTT	CASSQSGQGDSPLHF
14	-	TRBV18	TRBJ1-3	TGTGCCAGCTCATCCGACATCTCTGGAAACACCATATATTTT	CASSSDISGNTIYF
17	TRBD2	TRBV19	TRBJ2-7	TGTGCCAGTAGTGACCGATGGACTAGCGGTATTACCTACGAGCAGTACTTC	CASSDRWTSGITYEQYF
17	-	TRBV5-1	TRBJ1-2	TGCGCCAGCAGCTTGGCACCACCTACAAACGGGGTCTATGGCTACACCTTC	CASSLAPPTNGVYGYTF
13	-	TRBV27	TRBJ1-4	TGTGCCAGCAGTAGAGGGAGTTACGAAAAACTGTTTTTT	CASSRGSYEKLFF
15	-	TRBV9	TRBJ2-1	TGTGCCAGCAGCGTTGGCGGGGGCCCTTACAATGAGCAGTTCTTC	CASSVGGGPYNEQFF
13	-	TRBV5-1	TRBJ1-2	TGCGCCAGCAGCTTGGGCAGAGGGTTTGGCTACACCTTC	CASSLGRGFGYTF
15	-	TRBV27	TRBJ2-5	TGTGCCAGCATCGACCGGACAGCCGTACAAGAGACCCAGTACTTC	CASIDRTAVQETQYF
13	-	TRBV15	TRBJ1-2	TGTGCCACCAGCAGAGATTCAGGCTATGGCTACACCTTC	CATSRDSGYGYTF
15	TRBD1	TRBV6-1	TRBJ1-5	TGTGCCAGCAGTGAAGAGCAGGGGGCCGGGCAGCCCCAGCATTTT	CASSEEQGAGQPQHF
13	-	TRBV30	TRBJ1-1	TGTGCCTGGAGTGTCGTGAGTCGGACTGAAGCTTTCTTT	CAWSVVSRTEAFF
19	-	TRBV7-8	TRBJ1-1	TGTGCCAGCAGCCCGGGGATTTGGGTTAACGGGGGGACGAACACTGAAGCTTTCTTT	CASSPGIWVNGGTNTEAFF